This T cell receptor (beta chain) originates from a study of preoperative IRX-2 immunotherapy in early breast cancer. Treatment indicated: preoperative locoregional IRX-2 cytokine immunotherapy. This phase Ib study tested locoregional IRX-2 cytokine immunotherapy given before surgery. The CDR3 sequence is 14 residues long. Clones were sequenced by immunoSEQ multiplex PCR, and TCRdb holds only the in-frame ones, with some missing. Of tens of thousands of clones in the sample, more than 90% were seen once. This sample was gathered from a patient treated with IRX-2 immunotherapy. The chain combines TRBV21-1 with TRBJ2-7; TRBD1 is taken as the D call from the table, unchecked against the DNA. TRBV21-1 is shown as a pseudogene. The sequence was collected from a human donor with breast cancer. The CDR3 DNA is TGTGCCAGCAGCAAAGGACAGACATCCTACGAGCAGTACTTC. It codes for CASSKGQTSYEQYF.